The rows below give T cell receptor beta chains drawn from one sample of a study of T cell repertoires in cytomegalovirus infection. Their antigens remain unidentified. Each CDR3 protein gets one entry after TCRdb re-called the reads with MiXCR. The table shows 800,000 to 950,000 distinct CDR3 sequences, with approximately 32% occurring only once. The specimen comprised cultured CD8+ T cells from PBMCs, sampled from culture after CMV antigen stimulation. These receptors were collected from a human donor in good health (CMV status not recorded). Some clones in this sample may be carry-over from other donors' samples. Both conserved end residues are part of each CDR3. A D gene is named only where the DNA matches it firmly. Where a row states a size, it is once, few, many or the class of an expanded clone; other rows omit it.

CDR3	DNA	J	size	D	V
CASSLRGGDSPLHF	TGTGCCAGCAGCTTAAGGGGCGGAGATTCACCCCTCCACTTT	TRBJ1-6	-	-	TRBV7-3
CASSPGVYYNEQFF	TGTGCCAGCAGCCCTGGGGTCTACTACAATGAGCAGTTCTTC	TRBJ2-1	-	-	TRBV12-3/TRBV12-4
CASWDSYNLMNTEAFF	TGTGCCAGCTGGGACAGCTACAATCTGATGAACACTGAAGCTTTCTTT	TRBJ1-1	many	TRBD1	TRBV10-3
CASSLDSLSNYGYTF	TGTGCCAGCAGCTTGGATAGCCTCTCCAACTATGGCTACACCTTC	TRBJ1-2	few	-	TRBV5-5
CASSTRTENTGELFF	TGTGCCAGCAGCACTAGGACCGAGAACACCGGGGAGCTGTTTTTT	TRBJ2-2	-	-	TRBV9
CASREGEYSNQPQHF	TGTGCCAGTAGGGAGGGGGAATATAGCAATCAGCCCCAGCATTTT	TRBJ1-5	few	-	TRBV19
CASSPPGFGYYGYTF	TGTGCCAGCTCACCACCAGGGTTTGGGTACTATGGCTACACCTTC	TRBJ1-2	-	-	TRBV18
CASSSGDGYTF	TGTGCCAGCAGCTCAGGGGATGGCTACACCTTC	TRBJ1-2	many	-	TRBV7-6
CASSLSQYFTDTQYF	TGTGCCAGCAGCTTATCTCAATACTTCACAGATACGCAGTATTTT	TRBJ2-3	-	-	TRBV7-6
CSVEDLVTSTDTQYF	TGCAGCGTTGAAGATCTAGTAACTAGCACAGATACGCAGTATTTT	TRBJ2-3	few	-	TRBV29-1
CASSLGGLGRANYGYTF	TGCGCCAGCAGCTTGGGGGGCCTGGGAAGAGCTAACTATGGCTACACCTTC	TRBJ1-2	-	-	TRBV5-1
CASSLLVEETQYF	TGTGCCAGCAGCCTACTAGTCGAAGAGACCCAGTACTTC	TRBJ2-5	-	-	TRBV7-6
CANSLAHRVGNTEAFF	TGTGCCAACAGCTTAGCACACAGGGTAGGGAACACTGAAGCTTTCTTT	TRBJ1-1	-	-	TRBV7-9
CASSSFSSGNTIYF	TGTGCCAGCAGCTCCTTCAGCTCTGGAAACACCATATATTTT	TRBJ1-3	few	-	TRBV7-6
CASSSPQGMEQETQYF	TGTGCCAGCAGCTCCCCACAGGGGATGGAGCAAGAGACCCAGTACTTC	TRBJ2-5	few	TRBD1	TRBV7-9
CASSFSDLVASPLHF	TGTGCCAGCAGTTTTTCAGACCTAGTAGCTTCACCCCTCCACTTT	TRBJ1-6	-	-	TRBV28
CASRSVAGGPKNEQFF	TGTGCCAGTAGGTCAGTGGCGGGGGGGCCGAAAAATGAGCAGTTCTTC	TRBJ2-1	few	TRBD2	TRBV19
CASSGVGQIDEQYF	TGTGCCAGCAGCGGGGTGGGACAGATCGACGAGCAGTACTTC	TRBJ2-7	few	TRBD1	TRBV6-1
CASRGEGTEAFF	TGTGCCAGCCGGGGGGAGGGCACTGAAGCTTTCTTT	TRBJ1-1	many	-	TRBV9
CASSADSSTYNEQFF	TGTGCCAGCAGTGCCGACAGTTCCACCTACAATGAGCAGTTCTTC	TRBJ2-1	-	-	TRBV12-3/TRBV12-4
CASSYSNRGDSPLHF	TGTGCCAGCAGTTACTCGAACAGGGGGGATTCACCCCTCCACTTT	TRBJ1-6	-	TRBD1	TRBV6-6
CASSLSQGYTF	TGTGCCAGCAGCTTGAGCCAGGGCTACACCTTC	TRBJ1-2	once	-	TRBV5-4
CVSSPRDRLLSNSNQPQHF	TGTGTCAGCAGCCCCCGGGACAGGCTCCTCTCCAATAGCAATCAGCCCCAGCATTTT	TRBJ1-5	-	TRBD1	TRBV7-2
CASSLRPRGPEEAFF	TGCGCCAGCAGCCTTAGGCCCCGGGGGCCTGAAGAAGCTTTCTTT	TRBJ1-1	once	-	TRBV4-1